Presented here are 30 T cell receptor beta chains from one specimen sequenced in a study of technical replicates of blood from several donors. TCRdb keeps only in-frame clones here, not all; method: immunoSEQ multiplex PCR. There are tens of thousands of clones in the sample; 90% to 95% occur only once, and around 0.27% lies in the top ten. Sequenced material: T cells isolated from PBMCs. All receptors derive from a human donor in good health.

The chain recombines TRBV2 with TRBJ2-4; D perhaps matches TRBD1 (5 bases). This CDR3 is built from 14 residues. V was shortened by 4 bases and J by 0 bases, with 7 bases between the two germline ends. The germline V gene encodes CDR1 SNHLY and CDR2 FYNNEI. Written as DNA, the CDR3 is TGTGCCAGCAGTGGCAGGGTAGCCAAAAACATTCAGTACTTC. This translates into CASSGRVAKNIQYF.

In this sample, this clone turned up once. The chain combines TRBV5-1 with TRBJ2-2, with 8 bases lining up with TRBD2. V dropped 6 bases and J dropped 1; count of bases not matched to a gene: 5. The germline CDR1 and CDR2 sequences are SGHRS and YFSETQ. The CDR3 length is 15 residues. The CDR3 coding sequence is TGCGCCAGCATGCGCGGGGGGCGGAACACCGGGGAGCTGTTTTTT. This translates into CASMRGGRNTGELFF.

The rearrangement uses TRBV6-6 and TRBJ1-5; TRBD1 aligns across 7 bases. With V trimmed by 6 bases and J by 3 bases, 5 bases remained unmatched. The length of the CDR3 is 14 residues. Per germline, CDR1 MNHNY and CDR2 SVGAGI (reference sequence). The CDR3 sequence: CASRSGQTNQPQHF. In DNA form, the CDR3 reads TGTGCCAGCAGATCGGGACAGACCAATCAGCCCCAGCATTTT.

V usage is TRBV30 and J usage is TRBJ2-7; D might be TRBD1 (6 bases). CDR3 length: 14 amino acids. CDR1 and CDR2 from the germline V gene are GTSNPN and SVGIG (reference sequence). V was trimmed by 0 bases and J by 4 bases, leaving 13 bases between them. CDR3 sequence: CAWSVEGVRYEQYF. In DNA, the CDR3 is TGTGCCTGGAGTGTAGAGGGGGTACGGTACGAGCAGTACTTC.

The chain employs TRBV19 and TRBJ1-1; 7 bases align to TRBD1. The CDR3 has 16 amino acids. CDR1 and CDR2 from the germline V gene are LNHDA and SQIVND (reference sequence). The trim removed 5 bases at V and 3 bases at J, leaving 12 bases unmatched. The DNA of the CDR3 is TGTGCCAGTAGTGGGGCCGACAGGGCGCAATACACTGAAGCTTTCTTT. Protein product: CASSGADRAQYTEAFF.

The V call is TRBV7-9, the J call TRBJ2-7; D is undetermined. V gave up 3 bases and J gave up 7 bases, with 7 bases separating them. Germline V lookup: CDR1 SEHNR, CDR2 FQNEAQ (reference sequence). The CDR3 runs 11 residues. The CDR3 DNA sequence: TGTGCCAGCAGCTTTTACTATGAGCAGTACTTC. This gives the protein CASSFYYEQYF.

For the CDR3, the DNA is TGCGCCAGCAGCTTCATCCTCCACCGGGACAGCACTTTCTACGAGCAGTACTTC. Translated: CASSFILHRDSTFYEQYF. The chain is built from TRBV5-1 and TRBJ2-7; 7 positions agree with TRBD1. CDR3 length: 18 residues. The V segment lost 2 bases and the J segment 3 bases; nucleotides outside the gene matches: 17. Looked up from germline, CDR1 is SGHRS and CDR2 is YFSETQ.

The chain joins TRBV7-2 to TRBJ2-5, with 7 bases aligning to TRBD1. The germline gives CDR1 SGHTA, CDR2 FQGNSA. The CDR3 contains 15 residues. Trimming removed 1 base from V and 5 bases from J; junction bases left unmatched: 7. The CDR3 DNA is TGTGCCAGCAGCTTAGACAGGGGTTCAGGGGAGACCCAGTACTTC. It translates to CASSLDRGSGETQYF.

The J gene is TRBJ2-3, the V gene TRBV28; D might be TRBD2 (5 bases). Germline values: CDR1 MDHEN, CDR2 SYDVKM. This CDR3 has 13 residues. Trimming pared 7 bases from V and 0 bases from J, leaving 8 bases between. The DNA for the CDR3 is TGTGCCAGCATAGGCGGGAGCACAGATACGCAGTATTTT. Amino acids: CASIGGSTDTQYF.

V usage is TRBV18 and J usage is TRBJ2-7, with unresolved D. The CDR3 is 13 residues long. V dropped 3 bases and J dropped 6 bases, with 12 bases sitting between them. The germline V gene has CDR1 KGHSH and CDR2 LQKENI. CDR3 region: CASSPISGGEQYF. CDR3 nucleotide sequence: TGTGCCAGCTCACCGATCAGTGGTGGCGAGCAGTACTTC.

The chain uses TRBV28 and TRBJ2-7; D unclear. Per germline, CDR1 MDHEN and CDR2 SYDVKM. Trimming left V 5 bases short and J 5 bases short, with 7 bases between. The CDR3 covers 11 residues. The chain's CDR3 is CASSAQDEQYF. In DNA, the CDR3 is TGTGCCAGCAGTGCCCAGGACGAGCAGTACTTC.

The J gene is TRBJ1-2, the V gene TRBV4-1; D uncertain. V was cut by 1 base and J by 8 bases, with 17 bases left in between. This CDR3 is 15 amino acids long. Germline values: CDR1 MGHRA, CDR2 YSYEKL. The CDR3 nucleotides read TGCGCCAGCAGCCAAGTGCGGGCAGGCCAGGACGGCTACACCTTC. This gives the protein CASSQVRAGQDGYTF.

The V gene is TRBV2, the J gene TRBJ2-1; TRBD2 matches 9 bases. The CDR3 runs to 17 residues. The germline V gene has CDR1 SNHLY and CDR2 FYNNEI. The V gene end was trimmed by 5 bases and the J gene end by 0 bases; junction bases not matched to a gene: 8. CDR3 in DNA: TGTGCCAGCAGTCCTGGAAGACTAGCGGCCTCCTACAATGAGCAGTTCTTC. Protein: CASSPGRLAASYNEQFF.

The V call is TRBV18, the J call TRBJ1-1, with no clear D. The V end was cut by 3 bases, the J end by 2 bases, with 10 bases between. The CDR3 runs to 14 residues. Germline V gene lookup returns CDR1 KGHSH and CDR2 LQKENI. The CDR3 nucleotides are TGTGCCAGCTCACCCCGCGGGGTCAACACTGAAGCTTTCTTT. It specifies CASSPRGVNTEAFF.

This chain uses TRBV6-5 with TRBJ2-7, with D tentatively TRBD1 (5 bases). V lost 6 bases to trimming and J lost 0 bases, with 15 bases between them. The CDR3 sequence is 15 residues long. Germline V lookup: CDR1 MNHEY, CDR2 SVGAGI. This CDR3 reads CASRPLRVSSYEQYF. DNA for the CDR3: TGTGCCAGCAGGCCTCTCAGGGTAAGCTCCTACGAGCAGTACTTC.

This clone was seen a single time. The rearrangement links TRBV11-2 to TRBJ2-7, with 7 bases lining up with TRBD1. After removal of 5 bases from V and 1 base from J, the junction contained 8 bases not matched to a gene. This CDR3 is built from 15 residues. Germline V gives CDR1 SGHAT, CDR2 FQNNGV. The CDR3 region is CASSQDRPVSYEQYF. The CDR3 DNA sequence: TGTGCCAGCAGCCAGGACAGGCCGGTATCCTACGAGCAGTACTTC. Looking up the rest from reference TRBV11-2 and TRBJ2-7 gives the full variable domain: EAGVAQSPRYKIIEKRQSVAFWCNPISGHATLYWYQQILGQGPKLLIQFQNNGVVDDSQLPKDRFSAERLKGVDSTLKIQPAKLEDSAVYLCASSQDRPVSYEQYFGPGTRLTVT.

The rearrangement uses TRBV9 and TRBJ2-5, with TRBD2 matching 7 bases. CDR1 and CDR2 (germline): SGDLS, YYNGEE. V lost 0 bases, J lost 4 bases, and 9 bases stayed unmatched. This CDR3 comprises 16 residues. The CDR3 reads CASSVVQGGGPETQYF. In nucleotides, the CDR3 is TGTGCCAGCAGCGTAGTCCAGGGCGGGGGTCCAGAGACCCAGTACTTC.

This clone has only one observation. The chain has TRBV27 and TRBJ2-7, with TRBD1 matching over 8 bases. In germline, CDR1 is MNHEY, CDR2 SMNVEV (reference sequence). The V gene end was trimmed by 5 bases and the J gene end by 6 bases; junction bases not matched to a gene: 9. This CDR3 spans 14 amino acids. CDR3 amino acids: CASSPLDRVAEQYF. The CDR3 bases are TGTGCCAGCAGTCCGTTGGACAGGGTAGCCGAGCAGTACTTC.

This sequence joins TRBV6-6 and TRBJ2-5, with D perhaps TRBD2 (6 bases). Germline lookup yields CDR1 MNHNY and CDR2 SVGAGI (reference sequence). Trimming stripped 7 bases from V and 4 bases from J, with 19 bases between. This CDR3 has 15 amino acids. The CDR3 protein is CASIPGLATTETQYF. The CDR3 DNA follows: TGTGCCAGCATACCGGGCCTAGCGACAACAGAGACCCAGTACTTC.

This chain joins TRBV2 and TRBJ1-2; TRBD1 matches 7 bases. Trimming cost V 7 bases and J 6 bases; bases outside gene matches: 2. CDR1 is SNHLY and CDR2 is FYNNEI in the germline V gene. The CDR3 runs to 11 residues. CDR3 coding DNA: TGTGCCAGCAACAGGGGAGATGGCTACACCTTC. Its translation is CASNRGDGYTF.

J is TRBJ2-3 and V is TRBV19, with TRBD2 identical over 9 bases. Per germline, CDR1 LNHDA and CDR2 SQIVND (reference sequence). CDR3 length: 17 residues. V gave up 4 bases and J gave up 1 base; unmatched junction bases: 9. As DNA, the CDR3 is TGTGCCAGTAGTACTAGCGGGAAAGTCATAGGCACAGATACGCAGTATTTT. Translation gives CASSTSGKVIGTDTQYF.

The gene calls are TRBV12-5 and TRBJ1-2; D gene ambiguous. This CDR3 has 15 residues. V gave up 2 bases and J gave up 1 base, with 11 bases separating them. Per germline, CDR1 LGHNT and CDR2 FRNRAP. The CDR3 protein is CASGLPRLFNYGYTF. The CDR3 DNA reads as TGTGCTAGTGGTTTGCCCAGGTTGTTTAACTATGGCTACACCTTC.

The chain employs TRBV23-1 and TRBJ2-3; a weak D match, TRBD2 (7 bases). TRBV23-1 is assigned to the ORF class and has an uncertain function. The CDR3 loop spans 15 amino acids. V lost 0 bases, J lost 3 bases, and 10 bases lay in between. The CDR3 here is CASSQSSGTTDTQYF. In nucleotides, the CDR3 is TGCGCCAGCAGTCAATCGAGCGGGACAACAGATACGCAGTATTTT.

The chain employs TRBV4-2 and TRBJ2-1; a possible D gene is TRBD1 (5 bases). Germline V gene data show CDR1 as LGHNA and CDR2 as YNFKEQ. V lost 0 bases and J lost 2, with 11 bases in between. The CDR3 is 16 residues long. The CDR3 spells CASSQDTRAAYNEQFF. The CDR3 coding sequence is TGTGCCAGCAGCCAAGATACCAGGGCCGCCTACAATGAGCAGTTCTTC.

The CDR3, as DNA: TGTGCCAGCAGTTACGATCCCAGGGGCCGCCAAGAGACCCAGTACTTC. As protein: CASSYDPRGRQETQYF. The gene calls are TRBV6-5 and TRBJ2-5, with D perhaps TRBD1 (6 bases). There are 16 residues in the CDR3. Germline CDR1 MNHEY, CDR2 SVGAGI. V lost 2 bases and J 1 base, leaving 14 bases between the germline ends.

The chain has TRBV6-6 and TRBJ1-1; possible D gene TRBD1, 5 bases. Trimming removed 0 bases from V and 1 base from J, with 12 bases in between. CDR1 MNHNY and CDR2 SVGAGI come from the germline V gene (reference sequence). The CDR3 has 16 residues. The CDR3 here is CASSYSPDSGNTEAFF. CDR3 nucleotides: TGTGCCAGCAGTTACTCTCCCGACAGTGGGAACACTGAAGCTTTCTTT.

This chain joins TRBV10-1 and TRBJ1-6, with D unclear. Trimming pared 4 bases from V and 4 bases from J, leaving 8 bases between. Per germline, CDR1 WNHNN and CDR2 SYGVQD (reference sequence). CDR3 length equals 14 residues. CDR3 DNA: TGCGCCAGCAGTGCTTCGCGGTATAATTCACCCCTCCACTTT. Amino acid sequence: CASSASRYNSPLHF.

This chain connects TRBV5-1 to TRBJ2-1; D remains ambiguous. This CDR3 spans 18 amino acids. Trimming pared 0 bases from V and 6 bases from J, leaving 22 bases between. CDR1 and CDR2 from the germline V gene are SGHRS and YFSETQ. The CDR3 spells CASSLATLGQALLNEQFF. CDR3 nucleotide sequence: TGCGCCAGCAGCTTGGCCACCCTCGGTCAGGCATTGCTCAATGAGCAGTTCTTC. Variable domain in full (rest from reference TRBV5-1 and TRBJ2-1): KAGVTQTPRYLIKTRGQQVTLSCSPISGHRSVSWYQQTPGQGLQFLFEYFSETQRNKGNFPGRFSGRQFSNSRSEMNVSTLELGDSALYLCASSLATLGQALLNEQFFGPGTRLTVL.

The rearrangement links TRBV7-6 to TRBJ2-5, with D perhaps matching TRBD2 (6 bases). V lost 4 bases and J 2 bases, leaving 11 bases between the germline ends. Per the germline V gene, CDR1 is SGHVS and CDR2 is FNYEAQ. The CDR3 is 14 residues long. This CDR3 is CASSWGGRQETQYF. The DNA of the CDR3 is TGTGCCAGCAGCTGGGGAGGACGACAAGAGACCCAGTACTTC.

The rearrangement links TRBV11-3 to TRBJ2-5; a possible D gene is TRBD2 (6 bases). Per the germline V gene, CDR1 is SGHNT and CDR2 is YENEEA. V lost 1 base and J lost 5, with 11 bases in between. The CDR3 consists of 14 residues. This CDR3 reads CASSLGGARETQYF. Here the CDR3 DNA reads TGTGCCAGCAGCTTAGGCGGGGCCAGGGAGACCCAGTACTTC.